This T cell receptor (beta chain) was sequenced during a study of T cell clonotyping in hematopoietic cell transplantation. The table came from immunoSEQ multiplex PCR; TCRdb's copy has only in-frame clones and leaves some out. The data hold about 29,000 clones, with more than 60% observed a single time. Specified time point: recipient sample about 28 days before transplant, after cytoreduction. Per the germline V gene, CDR1 is SGHRS and CDR2 is YFSETQ. CDR3 length: 13 residues. The germline V and J ends were trimmed by 0 bases and 7 bases, with 10 bases remaining between them. The chain joins TRBV5-1 to TRBJ1-2; D not resolved. Sample: peripheral blood mononuclear cells, taken before stem cell transplant. The receptor was derived from a woman in her thirties with chronic myeloid leukemia. Some clones in this sample may be carry-over from other donors' samples. The CDR3 DNA follows: TGCGCCAGCAGCTTGGACGGTCGGTCTGGCTACACCTTC. This sequence encodes CASSLDGRSGYTF.